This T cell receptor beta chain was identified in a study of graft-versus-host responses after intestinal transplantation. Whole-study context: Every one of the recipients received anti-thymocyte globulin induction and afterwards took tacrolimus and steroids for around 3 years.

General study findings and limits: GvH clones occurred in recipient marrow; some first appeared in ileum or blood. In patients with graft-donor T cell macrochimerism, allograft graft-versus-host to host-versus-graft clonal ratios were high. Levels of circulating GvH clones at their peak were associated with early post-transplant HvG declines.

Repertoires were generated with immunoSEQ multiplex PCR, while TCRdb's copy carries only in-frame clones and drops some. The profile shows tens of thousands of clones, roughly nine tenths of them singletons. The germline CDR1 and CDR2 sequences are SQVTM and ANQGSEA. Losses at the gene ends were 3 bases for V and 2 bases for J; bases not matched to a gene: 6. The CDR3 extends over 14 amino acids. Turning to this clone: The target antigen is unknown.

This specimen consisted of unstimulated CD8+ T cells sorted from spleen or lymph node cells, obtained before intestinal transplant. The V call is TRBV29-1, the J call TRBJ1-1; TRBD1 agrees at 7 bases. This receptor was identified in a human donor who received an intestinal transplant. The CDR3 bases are TGCAGCGTTGATAGAGCAGGGGGAAACACTGAAGCTTTCTTT. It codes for CSVDRAGGNTEAFF.